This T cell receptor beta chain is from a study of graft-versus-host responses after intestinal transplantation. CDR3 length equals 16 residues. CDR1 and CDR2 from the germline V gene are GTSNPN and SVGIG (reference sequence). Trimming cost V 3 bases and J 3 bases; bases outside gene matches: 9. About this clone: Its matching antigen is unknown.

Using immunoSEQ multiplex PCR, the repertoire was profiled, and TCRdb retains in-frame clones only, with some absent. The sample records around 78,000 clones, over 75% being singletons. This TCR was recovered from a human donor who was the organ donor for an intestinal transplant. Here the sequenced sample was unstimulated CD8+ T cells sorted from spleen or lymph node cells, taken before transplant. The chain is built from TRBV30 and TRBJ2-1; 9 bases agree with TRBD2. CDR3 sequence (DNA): TGTGCCTGGAGGGACGTCGGGCGGGGGGGCTACAATGAGCAGTTCTTC. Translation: CAWRDVGRGGYNEQFF.